This T cell receptor beta chain was recorded in a study of CD8+ T cells in alopecia areata. Study-level findings and limits: Compared with mice, patients displayed less clear TCR sharing, possibly for HLA-related reasons. Normal skin's resident alphabeta T cells are sequenced alongside lesional scalp T cells.

RNA, once extracted, was reverse transcribed into cDNA for use as the sequencing template. Assay used: immunoSEQ multiplex PCR; TCRdb lists only in-frame clones, some missing. The table records 110,000 or so clones, roughly two fifths of them present only once. The investigators collected lesional scalp punch biopsies and peripheral blood from alopecia areata patients. Turning to this clone: Its cognate antigen is unknown.

The sequencing sample was made of CD4+ T cells sorted from blood. The sequence derives from a human donor with alopecia areata.

Written as DNA, the CDR3 is TGCGCCAGCAGCCAAGACGCAGCGGGCCTCTACGAGCAGTACTTC. This gives the protein CASSQDAAGLYEQYF. This chain links TRBV4-3 with TRBJ2-7; D is perhaps TRBD2 (6 bases). This CDR3 region has 15 residues. Looked up from germline, CDR1 is LGHNA and CDR2 is YSLEER. The V end was cut by 0 bases, the J end by 3 bases, with 12 bases between.